The 13 T cell receptor beta chains below all came from one sample that was sequenced in a study of blood T cell repertoires in COVID-19. The repertoire was sequenced with immunoSEQ multiplex PCR; TCRdb's copy has only in-frame clones and lacks some. The sample records some 210,000 clones, 92% being singletons. Material: peripheral blood. These receptors all come from a young man with acute or convalescent COVID-19.

This chain joins TRBV5-6 and TRBJ1-1; 8 nucleotides align to TRBD1. The CDR3 length is 13 residues. V was clipped by 1 base and J by 5 bases; unmatched bases: 1. Germline CDR1 and CDR2: SGHDT and YYEEEE. CDR3 protein: CASSLTGGTEAFF. Written as DNA, the CDR3 is TGTGCCAGCAGCTTGACAGGGGGGACTGAAGCTTTCTTT. The full variable domain, with the rest looked up from reference TRBV5-6 and TRBJ1-1, is DAGVTQSPTHLIKTRGQQVTLRCSPKSGHDTVSWYQQALGQGPQFIFQYYEEEERQRGNFPDRFSGHQFPNYSSELNVNALLLGDSALYLCASSLTGGTEAFFGQGTRLTVV.

This rearrangement joins TRBV7-2 to TRBJ1-6; the D gene is possibly TRBD1 (6 bases). The CDR3 is 14 residues long. CDR1 is SGHTA and CDR2 is FQGNSA in the germline V gene. V was cut by 1 base and J by 10 bases, with 11 bases left in between. CDR3 DNA sequence: TGTGCCAGCAGCTTAGTGGGGGCTGGGTCACCCCTCCACTTT. The encoded protein is CASSLVGAGSPLHF. Supplemented by reference TRBV7-2 and TRBJ1-6, the full variable domain reads GAGVSQSPSNKVTEKGKDVELRCDPISGHTALYWYRQSLGQGLEFLIYFQGNSAPDKSGLPSDRFSAERTGGSVSTLTIQRTQQEDSAVYLCASSLVGAGSPLHFGNGTRLTVT.

V is TRBV9 and J is TRBJ1-1, with 9 bases fitting TRBD1. Germline trimming cut 2 bases from V and 1 base from J; bases unmatched to any gene: 3. The CDR3 length is 15 residues. The germline CDR1 and CDR2 sequences are SGDLS and YYNGEE. Here the CDR3 reads CASSVTGGRNTEAFF. The CDR3, as DNA: TGTGCCAGCAGCGTCACAGGGGGCCGGAACACTGAAGCTTTCTTT.

The CDR3 sequence: CAATRFRTGVLETQYF. CDR3 bases: TGTGCTGCAACCAGGTTTCGGACAGGGGTATTAGAGACCCAGTACTTC. This chain connects TRBV28 to TRBJ2-5, with TRBD1 identical over 9 bases. Germline CDR1 and CDR2: MDHEN and SYDVKM. The CDR3 totals 16 residues.

The chain is built from TRBV28 and TRBJ2-7; TRBD1 agrees at 10 bases. This CDR3 spans 14 amino acids. Germline assignment: CDR1 MDHEN and CDR2 SYDVKM. Trimming removed 5 bases from V and 3 bases from J; junction bases left unmatched: 4. As DNA, the CDR3 is TGTGCCAGCAGTCGGACAGGGGGTATCTACGAGCAGTACTTC. Translation gives CASSRTGGIYEQYF.

The chain employs TRBV5-8 and TRBJ2-3; a possible D gene is TRBD2 (7 bases). The CDR3 has 16 residues. The V gene's germline CDR1 is SGHTS and CDR2 YDEGEE. Trimming pared 1 base from V and 5 bases from J, leaving 17 bases between. The CDR3 sequence is CASSLRRGPRGDTQYF. In nucleotides, the CDR3 is TGTGCCAGCAGCTTGAGGCGGGGGCCCCGAGGAGATACGCAGTATTTT.

V usage is TRBV5-8 and J usage is TRBJ2-2, with D hard to call. This CDR3 is built from 11 residues. Germline assignment: CDR1 SGHTS and CDR2 YDEGEE. Trimming shortened V by 5 bases and J by 5 bases, and 4 bases separated the two germline ends. As DNA, the CDR3 is TGTGCCAGCAGATCAACCGGGGAGCTGTTTTTT. This sequence encodes CASRSTGELFF.

This clone came up once. The chain recombines TRBV6-5 with TRBJ1-1, with 8 bases fitting TRBD1. The CDR3 has 14 amino acids. The V gene's germline CDR1 is MNHEY and CDR2 SVGAGI. V was clipped by 8 bases and J by 5 bases; unmatched bases: 10. CDR3 coding DNA: TGTGCCAGCCTTTGGACAGGGAGGCGGACTGAAGCTTTCTTT. Protein sequence: CASLWTGRRTEAFF.

The chain combines TRBV5-1 with TRBJ2-1; D possibly corresponds to TRBD1 (6 bases). Trimming cost V 4 bases and J 6 bases, with 17 bases left between them. Germline V CDR1 and CDR2: SGHRS, YFSETQ. The CDR3 extends over 15 amino acids. The CDR3 spells CASSAGTFDINEQFF. Written as DNA, the CDR3 is TGCGCCAGCAGCGCCGGGACATTCGATATCAATGAGCAGTTCTTC.

This clone was picked up one time. This rearrangement joins TRBV7-2 to TRBJ2-2; 10 positions match TRBD2. Germline V gene lookup returns CDR1 SGHTA and CDR2 FQGNSA. The CDR3 loop spans 15 amino acids. V was clipped by 1 base and J by 7 bases; unmatched bases: 3. The CDR3 protein is CASSLVAGGDGELFF. In DNA, the CDR3 is TGTGCCAGCAGCTTAGTAGCGGGGGGTGACGGGGAGCTGTTTTTT. The full variable domain, in which reference TRBV7-2 and TRBJ2-2 provide the parts outside the CDR3, is GAGVSQSPSNKVTEKGKDVELRCDPISGHTALYWYRQSLGQGLEFLIYFQGNSAPDKSGLPSDRFSAERTGGSVSTLTIQRTQQEDSAVYLCASSLVAGGDGELFFGEGSRLTVL.

This clone appeared once. This sequence joins TRBV5-8 and TRBJ1-2; TRBD1 matches 11 bases. V was pared by 4 bases and J by 4 bases, with 6 bases of the junction left unmatched. The germline gives CDR1 SGHTS, CDR2 YDEGEE. The CDR3 consists of 15 residues. The chain's CDR3 is CASSPRTGGFYGYTF. The DNA of the CDR3 is TGTGCCAGCAGCCCGAGGACAGGGGGCTTCTATGGCTACACCTTC.

The chain combines TRBV3-1 (or the pseudogene TRBV3-2) with TRBJ2-7; no firm D call. The V gene's germline CDR1 is LGHDT and CDR2 YNNKEL (reference sequence). V was trimmed by 0 bases and J by 6 bases, leaving 15 bases between them. This CDR3 is built from 15 residues. CDR3 in DNA: TGTGCCAGCAGCCAAGATCCCAATCCTCCGGGCGAGCAGTACTTC. It codes for CASSQDPNPPGEQYF.

The rearrangement uses TRBV30 and TRBJ1-6; TRBD1 matches at 7 bases. The CDR3 sequence is 14 residues long. The germline CDR1 and CDR2 sequences are GTSNPN and SVGIG (reference sequence). V gave up 3 bases and J gave up 10 bases; unmatched junction bases: 9. The CDR3 here is CAWRDQGEGSPLHF. The CDR3 DNA follows: TGTGCCTGGAGGGACCAGGGGGAAGGATCACCCCTCCACTTT.